This TCR beta chain was recorded in a study of Graves' ophthalmopathy and Graves' hyperthyroidism. Study details: Hyperthyroidism showing no ophthalmopathy within 18 months of follow-up was stable. Study-wide findings and caveats: Sensitivity of around 86% and specificity of around 80% were achieved when a 13-signature model separated ophthalmopathy from stable hyperthyroidism.

The TCR beta CDR3 regions underwent amplification from RNA transcripts. HTBI primers were used in a first-round RT-PCR, which preceded a second-round multiplex PCR. Each CDR3 protein is one row after TCRdb ran MiXCR on the multiplex PCR reads. The sample lists about 590,000 distinct CDR3 sequences, about 35% seen once, with over 3.5% in the top ten. About this clonotype itself: Its antigen is unidentified.

CDR1 and CDR2 from the germline V gene are ENHRY and SYGVKD. The CDR3 runs to 14 residues. Trimming took 6 bases from V and 5 from J, leaving 16 bases between them. Aged 18 to 65, the patients with hyperthyroidism had under 2 months' duration and were newly diagnosed. Diagnosis was based on clinical symptoms, serum thyroxine, TRAb, thyroid ultrasound and orbital computed tomography. The material sequenced was peripheral blood or thyroid tissue (not recorded which). This TCR came from an adult man with Graves' hyperthyroidism. The chain uses TRBV10-3 and TRBJ2-5; D unclear. CDR3 nucleotide sequence: TGTGCCATCAGCCCAGGAGTTGTGGTGGAGACCCAGTACTTC. The encoded protein is CAISPGVVVETQYF.